A selection of T cell receptor beta chains follows, all from one sample in a study of blood T cell repertoires in COVID-19. Sequenced by immunoSEQ multiplex PCR; TCRdb stores in-frame clones only, minus some. Of some 120,000 clones in the sample, 85% to 90% were seen once. Sequencing was performed on peripheral blood. These receptors all stem from a woman older than 75 with COVID-19, enrolled during active disease. The CDR3 runs from the conserved cysteine through the conserved F or W. Each record gives: CDR3 DNA, CDR3 protein, CDR3 length, clone size, V gene, D gene, J gene. D genes are given only for firm matches. A row's size may be missing; if present it is once, few, many or a size class.

CDR3nt: TGCAGCGTTGAATTAGCGGGCCCCGAGTGGGAGCAGTTCTTC
CDR3aa: CSVELAGPEWEQFF
len: 14
abundance: once
v_gene: TRBV29-1
d_gene: TRBD2
j_gene: TRBJ2-1

CDR3nt: TGTGCCAGCAGTCTCGGGACAGGGGCGGGTGGGTACGAGCAGTACTTC
CDR3aa: CASSLGTGAGGYEQYF
len: 16
abundance: NA
v_gene: TRBV27
d_gene: TRBD1
j_gene: TRBJ2-7

CDR3nt: TGTGCCAGCAGTTCCCTAGGGGGAAGTGGCACAGATACGCAGTATTTT
CDR3aa: CASSSLGGSGTDTQYF
len: 16
abundance: NA
v_gene: TRBV28
d_gene: NA
j_gene: TRBJ2-3

CDR3nt: TGTGCCAGTAGTATAATCCATAATCAGCCCCAGCATTTT
CDR3aa: CASSIIHNQPQHF
len: 13
abundance: NA
v_gene: TRBV19
d_gene: NA
j_gene: TRBJ1-5

CDR3nt: TGTGCCAGCAGCGTAGCTAGGACAGCGAAAGAGACCCAGTACTTC
CDR3aa: CASSVARTAKETQYF
len: 15
abundance: NA
v_gene: TRBV5-6
d_gene: NA
j_gene: TRBJ2-5

CDR3nt: TGTGCCAGCAGTTACTTCCTAGGCAATCAGCCCCAGCATTTT
CDR3aa: CASSYFLGNQPQHF
len: 14
abundance: NA
v_gene: TRBV6-8
d_gene: NA
j_gene: TRBJ1-5

CDR3nt: TGCAGCGTTGGGTATACAGGCAATGAGCAGTTCTTC
CDR3aa: CSVGYTGNEQFF
len: 12
abundance: NA
v_gene: TRBV29-1
d_gene: NA
j_gene: TRBJ2-1

CDR3nt: TGTGCCAGCAGTTTCACCCTGTTAGACAAGAGGAACACTGAAGCTTTCTTT
CDR3aa: CASSFTLLDKRNTEAFF
len: 17
abundance: few
v_gene: TRBV6-2/TRBV6-3
d_gene: NA
j_gene: TRBJ1-1

CDR3nt: TGCGCCAGCAGCCAAGATTTGACTAGCGGGGCCCGGGTAGAGCAGTTCTTC
CDR3aa: CASSQDLTSGARVEQFF
len: 17
abundance: NA
v_gene: TRBV4-3
d_gene: TRBD2
j_gene: TRBJ2-1

CDR3nt: TGTGCCAGCAGCTCCCCGGACAGCTACAATGAGCAGTTCTTC
CDR3aa: CASSSPDSYNEQFF
len: 14
abundance: NA
v_gene: TRBV7-2
d_gene: NA
j_gene: TRBJ2-1

CDR3nt: TGTGCCAGTAGTATTCAGACAGGGTCCTACGAGCAGTACTTC
CDR3aa: CASSIQTGSYEQYF
len: 14
abundance: once
v_gene: TRBV19
d_gene: TRBD1
j_gene: TRBJ2-7

CDR3nt: TGTGCCACCAGCAGAGACTTGAACACCGGGGAGCTGTTTTTT
CDR3aa: CATSRDLNTGELFF
len: 14
abundance: NA
v_gene: TRBV15
d_gene: NA
j_gene: TRBJ2-2

CDR3nt: TGTGCCAGCAGTCCACTCGGGCTGGGAGCGACCCAGTACTTC
CDR3aa: CASSPLGLGATQYF
len: 14
abundance: NA
v_gene: TRBV6-5
d_gene: NA
j_gene: TRBJ2-5

CDR3nt: TGCGCCAGCAGCTTGGAGTCTCAGGCGTCCACTGAAGCTTTCTTT
CDR3aa: CASSLESQASTEAFF
len: 15
abundance: NA
v_gene: TRBV5-1
d_gene: NA
j_gene: TRBJ1-1

CDR3nt: TGTGCCAGCAGCCTTGTCGGGGCAACTAATGAAAAACTGTTTTTT
CDR3aa: CASSLVGATNEKLFF
len: 15
abundance: NA
v_gene: TRBV7-2
d_gene: NA
j_gene: TRBJ1-4

CDR3nt: TGTGCCAGCAGCCGGGGACAGGGCGGTAACACTGAAGCTTTCTTT
CDR3aa: CASSRGQGGNTEAFF
len: 15
abundance: NA
v_gene: TRBV4-2
d_gene: TRBD1
j_gene: TRBJ1-1

CDR3nt: TGTGCCAGCAGCGCAAGACAGGGGGCCTCACCCACCTCTGGAAACACCATATATTTT
CDR3aa: CASSARQGASPTSGNTIYF
len: 19
abundance: NA
v_gene: TRBV7-8
d_gene: TRBD1
j_gene: TRBJ1-3

CDR3nt: TGTGCCAGCAGCTTACTAACAGCCGATCAGCCCCAGCATTTT
CDR3aa: CASSLLTADQPQHF
len: 14
abundance: NA
v_gene: TRBV7-9
d_gene: NA
j_gene: TRBJ1-5

CDR3nt: TGTGCCTCAAGTTTCCAGGTTTCCACCGGGGAGCTGTTTTTT
CDR3aa: CASSFQVSTGELFF
len: 14
abundance: NA
v_gene: TRBV28
d_gene: NA
j_gene: TRBJ2-2

CDR3nt: TGTGCCAGCACCCAAGGTAGCGGGAGATATGAGCAGTTCTTC
CDR3aa: CASTQGSGRYEQFF
len: 14
abundance: NA
v_gene: TRBV11-2
d_gene: TRBD2
j_gene: TRBJ2-1

CDR3nt: TGTGCCAGCAGCCCCCGTTCCGAGAGGACTGAAGCTTTCTTT
CDR3aa: CASSPRSERTEAFF
len: 14
abundance: NA
v_gene: TRBV9
d_gene: NA
j_gene: TRBJ1-1

CDR3nt: TGCGCCAGCAGCCAAGGAGGTGCGGGACAGGTTTCGCCCCAGCATTTT
CDR3aa: CASSQGGAGQVSPQHF
len: 16
abundance: NA
v_gene: TRBV4-1
d_gene: TRBD1
j_gene: TRBJ1-5

CDR3nt: TGCAGTGCTAGTCTAAGGACAGCTAGCACAGATACGCAGTATTTT
CDR3aa: CSASLRTASTDTQYF
len: 15
abundance: NA
v_gene: TRBV20-1
d_gene: NA
j_gene: TRBJ2-3

CDR3nt: TGTGCCAGCAGCCAAGATTCCCGGGGGCCCCAGCATTTT
CDR3aa: CASSQDSRGPQHF
len: 13
abundance: NA
v_gene: TRBV3-1/TRBV3-2
d_gene: NA
j_gene: TRBJ1-5

CDR3nt: TGTGCCAGCACGGGCGGGTCCTCCTATGGCTACACCTTC
CDR3aa: CASTGGSSYGYTF
len: 13
abundance: NA
v_gene: TRBV7-9
d_gene: NA
j_gene: TRBJ1-2

CDR3nt: TGTGCCAGCAGCCAAGGGACCGGGACAGCCTACAATGAGCAGTTCTTC
CDR3aa: CASSQGTGTAYNEQFF
len: 16
abundance: NA
v_gene: TRBV3-1/TRBV3-2
d_gene: TRBD1
j_gene: TRBJ2-1

CDR3nt: TGCGCCAGCAGCTTTGACAGGGGTGGGGATGAGCAGTTCTTC
CDR3aa: CASSFDRGGDEQFF
len: 14
abundance: NA
v_gene: TRBV5-1
d_gene: TRBD1
j_gene: TRBJ2-1

CDR3nt: TGTGCCACCGGGGTAGGGGGCGATCAGCCCCAGCATTTT
CDR3aa: CATGVGGDQPQHF
len: 13
abundance: NA
v_gene: TRBV10-3
d_gene: TRBD1
j_gene: TRBJ1-5

CDR3nt: TGCGCCAGCAGCCAAGGGGGACAGGGCCTATCCTACGAGCAGTACTTC
CDR3aa: CASSQGGQGLSYEQYF
len: 16
abundance: few
v_gene: TRBV4-1
d_gene: TRBD1
j_gene: TRBJ2-7

CDR3nt: TGTGCCAGCAGATCTACAGGGGACGGAAACACCATATATTTT
CDR3aa: CASRSTGDGNTIYF
len: 14
abundance: NA
v_gene: TRBV6-5
d_gene: TRBD1
j_gene: TRBJ1-3

CDR3nt: TGTGCCAGCAGCCACTTACTAGCGGGTACCTACGAGCAGTACTTC
CDR3aa: CASSHLLAGTYEQYF
len: 15
abundance: NA
v_gene: TRBV11-2
d_gene: TRBD2
j_gene: TRBJ2-7

CDR3nt: TGTGCCAGCGGGGACAGAAGCACAGATACGCAGTATTTT
CDR3aa: CASGDRSTDTQYF
len: 13
abundance: NA
v_gene: TRBV2
d_gene: TRBD1
j_gene: TRBJ2-3